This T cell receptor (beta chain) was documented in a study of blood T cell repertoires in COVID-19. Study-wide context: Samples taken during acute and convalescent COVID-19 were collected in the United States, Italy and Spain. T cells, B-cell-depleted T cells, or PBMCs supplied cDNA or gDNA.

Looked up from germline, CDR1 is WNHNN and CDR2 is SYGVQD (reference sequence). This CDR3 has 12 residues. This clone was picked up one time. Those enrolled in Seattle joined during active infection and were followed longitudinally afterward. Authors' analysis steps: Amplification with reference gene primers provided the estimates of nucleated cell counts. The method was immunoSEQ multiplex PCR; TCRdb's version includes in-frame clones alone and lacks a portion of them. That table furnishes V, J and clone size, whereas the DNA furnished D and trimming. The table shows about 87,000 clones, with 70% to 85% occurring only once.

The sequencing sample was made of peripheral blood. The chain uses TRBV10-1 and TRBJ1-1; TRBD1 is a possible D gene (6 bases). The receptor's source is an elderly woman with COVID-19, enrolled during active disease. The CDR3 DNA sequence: TGCGCGAGGGGGGGCCGGAACACTGAAGCTTTCTTT. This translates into CARGGRNTEAFF.